This T cell receptor beta chain comes out of a study of beta chain features in type 1 diabetes. Study-level results: Insertions at VDJ junctions were less frequent in type 1 diabetes patients. These patients also deleted more nucleotides at the same junctions. There was no resolution here of whether HLA type influences TCRB rearrangement. A moderate, significant TCRB CDR3 shortening appeared in type 1 diabetes across four CD4+ subsets.

Points on this clone: Its antigen is unidentified.

Sequencing targeted expressed TCRB transcripts, as all isolated RNA had been reverse transcribed. Data came from immunoSEQ multiplex PCR; TCRdb stores just in-frame clones and leaves some out. The repertoire includes more than 120,000 clones, around an eighth of them detected once, and under 1.5% sits in the top ten. One heparinised blood draw, averaging about 0.11 L, came from each donor. It was via CD45RO/CCR7/CD25/CD127/CD95/CD27 that CD4+ naive, central memory, regulatory and stem cell-like memory cells were sorted. This CDR3 spans 14 amino acids. CDR1 LNHDA and CDR2 SQIVND come from the germline V gene (reference sequence). V shed 3 bases and J shed 0 bases, with 8 bases lying between them.

This TCR derives from a man younger than 35 with type 1 diabetes. The chain uses TRBV19 and TRBJ1-2, with D unclear. Sequencing was carried out using central memory CD4+ T cells from blood. CDR3 sequence reads: CASSIEAANYGYTF. CDR3 DNA sequence: TGTGCCAGTAGTATCGAAGCAGCTAACTATGGCTACACCTTC.